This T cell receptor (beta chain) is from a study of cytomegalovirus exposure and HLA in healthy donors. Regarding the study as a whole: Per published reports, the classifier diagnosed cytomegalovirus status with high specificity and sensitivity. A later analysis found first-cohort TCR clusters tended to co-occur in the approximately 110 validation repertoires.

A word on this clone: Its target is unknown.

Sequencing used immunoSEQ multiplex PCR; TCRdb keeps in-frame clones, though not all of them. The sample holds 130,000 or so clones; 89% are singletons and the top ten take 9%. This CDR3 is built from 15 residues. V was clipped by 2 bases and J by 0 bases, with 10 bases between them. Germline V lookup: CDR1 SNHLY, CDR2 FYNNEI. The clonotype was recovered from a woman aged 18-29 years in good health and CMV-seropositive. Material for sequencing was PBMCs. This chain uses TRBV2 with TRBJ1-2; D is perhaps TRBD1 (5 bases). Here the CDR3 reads CASSEYGGANYGYTF. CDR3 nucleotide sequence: TGTGCCAGCAGTGAATATGGGGGGGCTAACTATGGCTACACCTTC. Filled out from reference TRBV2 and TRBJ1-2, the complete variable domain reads EPEVTQTPSHQVTQMGQEVILRCVPISNHLYFYWYRQILGQKVEFLVSFYNNEISEKSEIFDDQFSVERPDGSNFTLKIRSTKLEDSAMYFCASSEYGGANYGYTFGSGTRLTVV.